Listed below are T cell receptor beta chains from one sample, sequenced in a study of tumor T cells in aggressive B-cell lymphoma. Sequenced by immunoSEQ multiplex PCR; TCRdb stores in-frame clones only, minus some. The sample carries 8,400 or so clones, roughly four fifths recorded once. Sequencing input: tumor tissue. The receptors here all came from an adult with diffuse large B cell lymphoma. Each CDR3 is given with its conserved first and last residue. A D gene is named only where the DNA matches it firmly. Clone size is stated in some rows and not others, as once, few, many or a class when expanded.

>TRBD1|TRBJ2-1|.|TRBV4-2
TGTGCCAGCAGCCTAGGGACAGACAATGAGCAGTTCTTC
CASSLGTDNEQFF
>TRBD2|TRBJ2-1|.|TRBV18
TGTGCCAGCTCCTTCACCAGTCGGGAGGGCCGAAATGAGCAGTTCTTC
CASSFTSREGRNEQFF
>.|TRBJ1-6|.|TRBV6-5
TGTGCCAGCAGCTTGAGGGAGGTCTCGGGGCAGCTCCACTTT
CASSLREVSGQLHF
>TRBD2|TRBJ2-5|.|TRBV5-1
TGCGCCAGCAGCTTGGCGGACTGGGGGGGGACCCAGTACTTC
CASSLADWGGTQYF
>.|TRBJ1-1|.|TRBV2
TGTGCCAGCACACCTGGGGCCCTGGGCACTGAAGCTTTCTTT
CASTPGALGTEAFF
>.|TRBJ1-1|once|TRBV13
TGTGCCAGCAGCTTAGTAGGGAGCACTGAAGCTTTCTTT
CASSLVGSTEAFF
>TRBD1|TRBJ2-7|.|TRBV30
TGTGCCTGGAGGACAGGGGTGACCTACGAGCAGTACTTC
CAWRTGVTYEQYF
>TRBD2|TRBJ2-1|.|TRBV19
TGTGCCAGTAGTATCCTAGCGGGAGGCTCCTACAATGAGCAGTTCTTC
CASSILAGGSYNEQFF
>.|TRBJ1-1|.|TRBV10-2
TGCGCCAGCACCGGGCGGGGAACTGAAGCTTTCTTT
CASTGRGTEAFF
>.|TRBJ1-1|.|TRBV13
TGTGCCAGCAGCCTCAGGGGTTCTGAAGCTTTCTTT
CASSLRGSEAFF
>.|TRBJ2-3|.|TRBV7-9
TGTGCCAGCAGCCCCGCGGCGGGGAACACAGATACGCAGTATTTT
CASSPAAGNTDTQYF
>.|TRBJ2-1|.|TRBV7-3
TGTGCCAGCAGCTTATACGGCAATGAGCAGTTCTTC
CASSLYGNEQFF
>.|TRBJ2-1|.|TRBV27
TGTGCCAGCAGTTTAGTAGGCGGAAGCTCCTACAATGAGCAGTTCTTC
CASSLVGGSSYNEQFF
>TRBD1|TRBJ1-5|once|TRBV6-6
TGTGCCAGCAACCTAGACAGGGTAAGCAATCAGCCCCAGCATTTT
CASNLDRVSNQPQHF
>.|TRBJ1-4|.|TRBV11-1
TGTGCCAGCAGCTTCTACAGGGCTGGGGAAAAACTGTTTTTT
CASSFYRAGEKLFF
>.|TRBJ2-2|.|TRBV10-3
TGTGCCATCAGTGGGCCTCGCACCGGGGAGCTGTTTTTT
CAISGPRTGELFF
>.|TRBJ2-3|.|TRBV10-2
TGCGCCAGCAGTGAGTTAGGAGTAAGCACAGATACGCAGTATTTT
CASSELGVSTDTQYF
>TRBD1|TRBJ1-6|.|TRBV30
TGTGCCTGGAGGAAGGACAGGGGACCTAATTCCCCCCTCCACTTT
CAWRKDRGPNSPLHF
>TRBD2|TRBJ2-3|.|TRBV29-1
TGCAGCGGGCGACTAGCGGGATTCACAGATACGCAGTATTTT
CSGRLAGFTDTQYF
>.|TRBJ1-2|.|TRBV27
TGTGCCAGCAGTTTATTCCAGGACTACCCCTATGGCTACACCTTC
CASSLFQDYPYGYTF
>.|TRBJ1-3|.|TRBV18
TGTGCCAGCTCACTAGGAGTGAGCTCTGGAAACACCATATATTTT
CASSLGVSSGNTIYF
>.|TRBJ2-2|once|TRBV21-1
TGTGCCAGCAGCAAATTCCAAAGGGGGACAGAAGCGAACACCGGGGAGCTGTTTTTT
CASSKFQRGTEANTGELFF
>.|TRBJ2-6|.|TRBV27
TGTGCCAGCAGCCCACGCCGAGATTACTCTGGGGCCAACGTCCTGACTTTC
CASSPRRDYSGANVLTF
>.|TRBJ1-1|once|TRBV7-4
TGTGCCAGCAGCTTAGAGGGGTCGGACACTGAAGCTTTCTTT
CASSLEGSDTEAFF
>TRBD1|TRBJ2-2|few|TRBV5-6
TGTGCCAGCAGCTTGCCCCGGACAGGGTCGAACACCGGGGAGCTGTTTTTT
CASSLPRTGSNTGELFF
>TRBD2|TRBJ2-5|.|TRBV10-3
TGTGCCATCAGTAGGACTAGCGGGAGGGCCGGCGAGGAGACCCAGTACTTC
CAISRTSGRAGEETQYF